This TCR beta chain derives from a study of monozygotic twins with inflammatory bowel disease (dated by TCRdb to about 2019). Background on the whole study: The complete study included about 28 monozygotic twin pairs: 19 IBD-discordant Danish pairs and nine German pairs, of which four were IBD-concordant and five were IBD-discordant. The search for disease-associated traits relied mainly on comparing, within discordant pairs, IBD patients with their genetically identical healthy co-twins. Each individual had, on average, about 151 000 unique TCRalpha sequences and 181 000 unique TCRbeta sequences available for analysis.

Based on the germline V gene (reference sequence), the CDR1 and CDR2 sequences are WNHNN and SYGVQD. Its CDR3 holds 18 amino acids, cysteine through phenylalanine. DNA is not recorded here. The full study reports these points: Repertoire similarity did not differ between concordant and discordant twins, possibly due to limited statistical power. The analysis was unable to tell apart different T cell subtypes. IBD patients shared fewer clonotypes with other individuals than healthy twins did, most markedly in patients showing signs of disease activity. Because patients received different immunosuppressive treatments, the repertoires may have picked up extra background noise and variability between individuals. IBD patients had lower TCRbeta repertoire diversity, measured by the inverse Simpson index, than their healthy co-twins. No single strong signal or clonotype linked to IBD turned up in the results, so the idea that one exists was not supported.

Details on this clonotype: The antigen it recognizes is unknown.

From each donor, a roughly 2.6 ml peripheral blood sample was collected into PAXgene tubes and stored at -80 degrees C. Total RNA was isolated from whole blood with the PAXgene blood miRNA kit on an automated QIAcube, without T cell sorting. Deep TCRalpha and TCRbeta repertoire profiling with unique molecular barcoding was performed on peripheral blood of monozygotic twin pairs concordant or discordant for inflammatory bowel disease. Smoking habits were recorded for all twin pairs, and each individual was classified as a current, former or never smoker. Preparation of the library involved 5' RACE. Each TCR library was prepared from around 3,200 ng of total RNA. For each sample, cDNA synthesis with SMARTScribe reverse transcriptase was split into eight separate reactions. Unique molecular identifiers containing a 6-nucleotide sample barcode were introduced through template switching during cDNA synthesis. TCRalpha and TCRbeta cDNA was amplified in two nested PCRs of around 15 and 9 cycles, and bead purification was carried out after each PCR. Before amplification, the cDNA was both treated with uracil DNA-glycosylase and purified with the QIAquick PCR purification kit. In the second PCR, Illumina TruSeq-compatible adapters and sample-specific barcodes were added. Library quality and concentration were checked on TapeStation and Qubit, and libraries were pooled at 4.5 to 5.5 ng each. Sequencing of the pooled libraries was done on an Illumina HiSeq2500 single-index Rapid Run using custom sequencing primers and 2 x 100 bp reads. For the original study's pipeline: MiGEC version 1.2.6 was used for UMI-based consensus assembly, which corrected PCR and sequencing errors. MiXCR version 2.1.1 was used to carry out V(D)J alignment, clonotype assembly and CDR3 extraction. Normalisation of gene usage, clonotype sharing and MAIT/NKT TCR abundance was achieved by analysing the top 1000, 10 000 and 20 000 clonotypes per sample. After downsampling to 27 000 UMIs, diversity was calculated as the inverse Simpson index using the vegan R package. Paired Mann-Whitney U tests on discordant twin pairs were used, with Benjamini-Hochberg multiple-testing correction. Following TCRdb reprocessing, every CDR3 protein sequence forms one entry, and DNA is not provided. The V and J calls come from TCRdb's annotation, not from the publication. The table of this sample itemizes roughly 170,000 distinct CDR3 sequences. The top ten clonotypes cover approximately 7% of the sample.

The sequenced sample consisted of blood. This receptor was taken from a human donor with ulcerative colitis or Crohn's disease, or a healthy co-twin of an affected twin (not recorded which). Here the chain combines TRBV10-1 and TRBJ2-6. Here the CDR3 is given as CASSDLLAGGSGANVLTF.